These T cell receptor beta chains were read from a single sample in a study of beta chain features in type 1 diabetes. Profiled with immunoSEQ multiplex PCR; TCRdb holds only in-frame clones, not every one. This table has some 270,000 clones, roughly 14% appearing once. The source material was naive CD4+ T cells from blood. The receptors here all came from a woman in her forties in good health. The CDR3 runs from the conserved cysteine through the conserved F or W. D genes are given only for firm matches. The size field is filled for only some rows; it gives once, few, many or a size class.

v_gene: TRBV9; abundance: few; j_gene: TRBJ2-2; d_gene: NA; CDR3nt: TGTGCCAGCAAAGTGGGGGCCGACACCGGGGAGCTGTTTTTT; CDR3aa: CASKVGADTGELFF
v_gene: TRBV7-2; abundance: NA; j_gene: TRBJ2-1; d_gene: TRBD2; CDR3nt: TGTGCCAGCAGCCTCACCAGCGGGGGAGCATACAATGAGCAGTTCTTC; CDR3aa: CASSLTSGGAYNEQFF
v_gene: TRBV25-1; abundance: few; j_gene: TRBJ2-3; d_gene: TRBD1; CDR3nt: TGTGCCAGCAGTGAATCACAGGGGACAGTCACAGATACGCAGTATTTT; CDR3aa: CASSESQGTVTDTQYF
v_gene: TRBV14; abundance: many; j_gene: TRBJ2-5; d_gene: NA; CDR3nt: TGTGCCAGCAGCGGTCTAGCCCGAGAGACCCAGTACTTC; CDR3aa: CASSGLARETQYF
v_gene: TRBV5-4; abundance: few; j_gene: TRBJ2-3; d_gene: TRBD2; CDR3nt: TGTGCCAGCAGCTCGGGGGGGGCTAGCACAGATACGCAGTATTTT; CDR3aa: CASSSGGASTDTQYF
v_gene: TRBV14; abundance: NA; j_gene: TRBJ1-6; d_gene: NA; CDR3nt: TGTGCCAGCAGCCCTTCGCGACACGTTAATTCACCCCTCCACTTT; CDR3aa: CASSPSRHVNSPLHF
v_gene: TRBV18; abundance: few; j_gene: TRBJ1-5; d_gene: TRBD1; CDR3nt: TGTGCCAGCTCACCTACGACAGGGGGCGCGGATCAGCCCCAGCATTTT; CDR3aa: CASSPTTGGADQPQHF
v_gene: TRBV10-3; abundance: NA; j_gene: TRBJ2-3; d_gene: TRBD1; CDR3nt: TGTGCCATCAGGGACAGGGACACAGATACGCAGTATTTT; CDR3aa: CAIRDRDTDTQYF
v_gene: TRBV5-4; abundance: few; j_gene: TRBJ2-7; d_gene: NA; CDR3nt: TGTGCCAGCAGCTTATCTTCCAGCTCCTACGAGCAGTACTTC; CDR3aa: CASSLSSSSYEQYF
v_gene: TRBV5-1; abundance: few; j_gene: TRBJ1-1; d_gene: NA; CDR3nt: TGCGCCAGCAGCTTATTTCCGGGAACAGTGAACACTGAAGCTTTCTTT; CDR3aa: CASSLFPGTVNTEAFF
v_gene: TRBV29-1; abundance: NA; j_gene: TRBJ1-2; d_gene: NA; CDR3nt: TGCAGCGCGGAGACAGTTCCCCGGGATGGCTACACCTTC; CDR3aa: CSAETVPRDGYTF
v_gene: TRBV6-5; abundance: NA; j_gene: TRBJ1-1; d_gene: NA; CDR3nt: TGTGCCACCTTGGACACTTTCACTGAAGCTTTCTTT; CDR3aa: CATLDTFTEAFF
v_gene: TRBV10-3; abundance: NA; j_gene: TRBJ2-4; d_gene: TRBD2; CDR3nt: TGTGCCATCAGCCCCCTACTAGCGGGGGGGTCGTCGACAAACATTCAGTACTTC; CDR3aa: CAISPLLAGGSSTNIQYF
v_gene: TRBV4-1; abundance: NA; j_gene: TRBJ2-2; d_gene: TRBD2; CDR3nt: TGCGCCAGCAGCCAGCGACTAGGGCGGGAGGGGTCGAACACCGGGGAGCTGTTTTTT; CDR3aa: CASSQRLGREGSNTGELFF
v_gene: TRBV7-9; abundance: NA; j_gene: TRBJ2-2; d_gene: TRBD1; CDR3nt: TGTGCCAGCACCACAGGGGGGACTAACACCGGGGAGCTGTTTTTT; CDR3aa: CASTTGGTNTGELFF
v_gene: TRBV5-1; abundance: few; j_gene: TRBJ2-1; d_gene: TRBD1; CDR3nt: TGCGCCAGCAGCTTCGGACAGGGCGGCCGGGAGCAGTTCTTC; CDR3aa: CASSFGQGGREQFF
v_gene: TRBV29-1; abundance: NA; j_gene: TRBJ2-3; d_gene: NA; CDR3nt: TGCAGCGGGTCATCTCGACTCACAGATACGCAGTATTTT; CDR3aa: CSGSSRLTDTQYF
v_gene: TRBV19; abundance: NA; j_gene: TRBJ2-5; d_gene: NA; CDR3nt: TGTGCCAGTAGTGACAGCCAACCACCAGAGACCCAGTACTTC; CDR3aa: CASSDSQPPETQYF
v_gene: TRBV18; abundance: NA; j_gene: TRBJ2-3; d_gene: TRBD2; CDR3nt: TGTGCCAGCTCACCCCTAGCTACTAGCGGGGTTCGCACAGATACGCAGTATTTT; CDR3aa: CASSPLATSGVRTDTQYF
v_gene: TRBV2; abundance: NA; j_gene: TRBJ1-1; d_gene: NA; CDR3nt: TGTGCCAGCAGTAAGGAGGAGGGGACTGAAGCTTTCTTT; CDR3aa: CASSKEEGTEAFF
v_gene: TRBV6-5; abundance: few; j_gene: TRBJ2-1; d_gene: NA; CDR3nt: TGTGCCAGCAGTGCGCAGGGGAGCCTCAATGAGCAGTTCTTC; CDR3aa: CASSAQGSLNEQFF
v_gene: TRBV21-1; abundance: few; j_gene: TRBJ1-2; d_gene: NA; CDR3nt: TGTGCCAGCAGCATCACTCCAGACAGGGGAAAGGGCTATGGCTACACCTTC; CDR3aa: CASSITPDRGKGYGYTF
v_gene: TRBV7-2; abundance: NA; j_gene: TRBJ1-1; d_gene: TRBD1; CDR3nt: TGTGCCTACGAACGGACAGGGGGCGGGGGCACTGAAGCTTTCTTT; CDR3aa: CAYERTGGGGTEAFF
v_gene: TRBV25-1; abundance: few; j_gene: TRBJ2-1; d_gene: TRBD2; CDR3nt: TGTGCCAGCAGTGATCGACTAGCGGGGGGGTACAATGAGCAGTTCTTC; CDR3aa: CASSDRLAGGYNEQFF
v_gene: TRBV6-6; abundance: NA; j_gene: TRBJ2-7; d_gene: NA; CDR3nt: TGTGCCAGCAGCCGAGACAGAGACTACGAGCAGTACTTC; CDR3aa: CASSRDRDYEQYF
v_gene: TRBV2; abundance: NA; j_gene: TRBJ1-1; d_gene: NA; CDR3nt: TGTGCCAGCAGAACAGGGCTGAACACTGAAGCTTTCTTT; CDR3aa: CASRTGLNTEAFF
v_gene: TRBV15; abundance: NA; j_gene: TRBJ2-2; d_gene: TRBD1; CDR3nt: TGTGCCAGCTCGACAGGGGGAAACACCGGGGAGCTGTTTTTT; CDR3aa: CASSTGGNTGELFF
v_gene: TRBV7-9; abundance: few; j_gene: TRBJ1-5; d_gene: NA; CDR3nt: TGTGCCAGCAGCTTCGACAGTAGTCAGCCCCAGCATTTT; CDR3aa: CASSFDSSQPQHF
v_gene: TRBV5-1; abundance: few; j_gene: TRBJ2-7; d_gene: TRBD1; CDR3nt: TGCGCCAGCAGCTCTGGACAGGGCTGGGAGCAGTACTTC; CDR3aa: CASSSGQGWEQYF
v_gene: TRBV7-2; abundance: NA; j_gene: TRBJ2-7; d_gene: NA; CDR3nt: TGTGCCAGCAGCTTAGCTTCAGGGGCCTCCTACGAGCAGTACTTC; CDR3aa: CASSLASGASYEQYF
v_gene: TRBV5-1; abundance: few; j_gene: TRBJ1-1; d_gene: NA; CDR3nt: TGCGCCAGCAGGGCAACGACAGGGAACACTGAAGCTTTCTTT; CDR3aa: CASRATTGNTEAFF
v_gene: TRBV5-6; abundance: few; j_gene: TRBJ2-7; d_gene: NA; CDR3nt: TGTGCCAGCAGCCCGGAAGGGGGCTCCTACGAGCAGTACTTC; CDR3aa: CASSPEGGSYEQYF
v_gene: TRBV6-4; abundance: NA; j_gene: TRBJ1-1; d_gene: NA; CDR3nt: TGTGCCAGCAGTGAACAGGGCGGCACTGAAGCTTTCTTT; CDR3aa: CASSEQGGTEAFF
v_gene: TRBV18; abundance: few; j_gene: TRBJ1-4; d_gene: TRBD1; CDR3nt: TGTGCCAGCTCCCGACAGGGGATGGAAGAAAAACTGTTTTTT; CDR3aa: CASSRQGMEEKLFF
v_gene: TRBV19; abundance: NA; j_gene: TRBJ1-5; d_gene: NA; CDR3nt: TGTGCCAGTAGTATACGTGCGGGGGGGGGATATCAGCCCCAGCATTTT; CDR3aa: CASSIRAGGGYQPQHF
v_gene: TRBV2; abundance: few; j_gene: TRBJ1-1; d_gene: NA; CDR3nt: TGTGCCAGCAGCCGGGGACAGAACACTGAAGCTTTCTTT; CDR3aa: CASSRGQNTEAFF
v_gene: TRBV18; abundance: few; j_gene: TRBJ2-1; d_gene: TRBD2; CDR3nt: TGTGCCAGCTCATCAGGTACGGGGGGGCCCGGTGAGCAGTTCTTC; CDR3aa: CASSSGTGGPGEQFF
v_gene: TRBV7-9; abundance: few; j_gene: TRBJ2-2; d_gene: TRBD2; CDR3nt: TGTGCCAGCAGCCGTGGACTAGCGGCGAACACCGGGGAGCTGTTTTTT; CDR3aa: CASSRGLAANTGELFF
v_gene: TRBV11-1; abundance: NA; j_gene: TRBJ1-2; d_gene: NA; CDR3nt: TGTGCCAGCAGCCCACTGCCAGGGACTAACTATGGCTACACCTTC; CDR3aa: CASSPLPGTNYGYTF
v_gene: TRBV19; abundance: few; j_gene: TRBJ1-5; d_gene: TRBD1; CDR3nt: TGTGCCAGTAGAAGACAGGGCAGCAATCAGCCCCAGCATTTT; CDR3aa: CASRRQGSNQPQHF
v_gene: TRBV6-6; abundance: NA; j_gene: TRBJ2-1; d_gene: NA; CDR3nt: TGTGCCAGCAGTTACAGTGCGGGAAGCTCCTACAATGAGCAGTTCTTC; CDR3aa: CASSYSAGSSYNEQFF
v_gene: TRBV5-1; abundance: once; j_gene: TRBJ1-1; d_gene: NA; CDR3nt: TGCGCCAGCAGCCCAATTCAGGGCGGGAACACTGAAGCTTTCTTT; CDR3aa: CASSPIQGGNTEAFF
v_gene: TRBV4-2; abundance: NA; j_gene: TRBJ1-1; d_gene: NA; CDR3nt: TGTGCCAGCAGCCACACACTTTCAACAGGTCGGTTAGCTGAAGCTTTCTTT; CDR3aa: CASSHTLSTGRLAEAFF
v_gene: TRBV4-1; abundance: NA; j_gene: TRBJ1-4; d_gene: NA; CDR3nt: TGCGCCAGCAGCCAACACGGTTTACTGTTTTTT; CDR3aa: CASSQHGLLFF
v_gene: TRBV4-3; abundance: NA; j_gene: TRBJ2-7; d_gene: TRBD1; CDR3nt: TGCGCCAGCAGCCAAGCCACAGGGGGTCTTGCCGAGCAGTACTTC; CDR3aa: CASSQATGGLAEQYF
v_gene: TRBV11-2; abundance: few; j_gene: TRBJ2-3; d_gene: NA; CDR3nt: TGTGCCAGCAGCCCCCCTCGGGGGGCTGGAGATACGCAGTATTTT; CDR3aa: CASSPPRGAGDTQYF
v_gene: TRBV5-1; abundance: few; j_gene: TRBJ2-1; d_gene: NA; CDR3nt: TGCGCCAGCAGCTTTCAGAACAGGTACAATGAGCAGTTCTTC; CDR3aa: CASSFQNRYNEQFF
v_gene: TRBV4-1; abundance: once; j_gene: TRBJ2-2; d_gene: NA; CDR3nt: TGCGCCAGCAGCCAAGAAGGGAGGCAATCGACCGGGGAGCTGTTTTTT; CDR3aa: CASSQEGRQSTGELFF
v_gene: TRBV12-5; abundance: few; j_gene: TRBJ1-5; d_gene: NA; CDR3nt: TGTGCTAGTGGTTTGTCGGCACAGAGCAATCAGCCCCAGCATTTT; CDR3aa: CASGLSAQSNQPQHF
v_gene: TRBV2; abundance: few; j_gene: TRBJ2-3; d_gene: TRBD2; CDR3nt: TGTGCCAGCAGTGACCTGACTAGCGGGGGGGCCGGGCATACGCAGTATTTT; CDR3aa: CASSDLTSGGAGHTQYF
v_gene: TRBV28; abundance: few; j_gene: TRBJ2-1; d_gene: TRBD2; CDR3nt: TGTGCCAGCAGCCAACCGGGGAGGGCCCCTGAGCAGTTCTTC; CDR3aa: CASSQPGRAPEQFF
v_gene: TRBV9; abundance: NA; j_gene: TRBJ1-2; d_gene: NA; CDR3nt: TGTGCCAGCAGCACAACAGGGTATGGCTACACCTTC; CDR3aa: CASSTTGYGYTF
v_gene: TRBV2; abundance: NA; j_gene: TRBJ1-6; d_gene: NA; CDR3nt: TGTGCCAGCTCCCTGTTGGAGTCACCCCTCCACTTT; CDR3aa: CASSLLESPLHF
v_gene: TRBV7-9; abundance: NA; j_gene: TRBJ1-2; d_gene: NA; CDR3nt: TGTGCCAGCAGCTTTGGCAGAAACTATGGCTACACCTTC; CDR3aa: CASSFGRNYGYTF
v_gene: TRBV6-5; abundance: NA; j_gene: TRBJ2-3; d_gene: NA; CDR3nt: TGTGCCAGCAGGAGGGTGGGCACAGATACGCAGTATTTT; CDR3aa: CASRRVGTDTQYF
v_gene: TRBV2; abundance: NA; j_gene: TRBJ2-3; d_gene: TRBD2; CDR3nt: TGTGCCAGCAGTGGTAGTCGGGGAACTAGCGTAGGCACAGATACGCAGTATTTT; CDR3aa: CASSGSRGTSVGTDTQYF
v_gene: TRBV6-5; abundance: few; j_gene: TRBJ1-2; d_gene: NA; CDR3nt: TGTGCCAGCAGTTACGCGGACAGACTCTATGGCTACACCTTC; CDR3aa: CASSYADRLYGYTF
v_gene: TRBV7-9; abundance: NA; j_gene: TRBJ2-5; d_gene: TRBD1; CDR3nt: TGTGCCAGCAGCCTTGGGACAGTTCAAGAGACCCAGTACTTC; CDR3aa: CASSLGTVQETQYF
v_gene: TRBV5-1; abundance: NA; j_gene: TRBJ2-5; d_gene: TRBD1; CDR3nt: TGCGCCAGCAGCTTGTTGAGACAGGGGGCCGAGGGGGCCCAGTACTTC; CDR3aa: CASSLLRQGAEGAQYF
v_gene: TRBV11-2; abundance: few; j_gene: TRBJ1-5; d_gene: NA; CDR3nt: TGTGCCAGCAGCTTGGAGGGGAGTCAGCCCCAGCATTTT; CDR3aa: CASSLEGSQPQHF